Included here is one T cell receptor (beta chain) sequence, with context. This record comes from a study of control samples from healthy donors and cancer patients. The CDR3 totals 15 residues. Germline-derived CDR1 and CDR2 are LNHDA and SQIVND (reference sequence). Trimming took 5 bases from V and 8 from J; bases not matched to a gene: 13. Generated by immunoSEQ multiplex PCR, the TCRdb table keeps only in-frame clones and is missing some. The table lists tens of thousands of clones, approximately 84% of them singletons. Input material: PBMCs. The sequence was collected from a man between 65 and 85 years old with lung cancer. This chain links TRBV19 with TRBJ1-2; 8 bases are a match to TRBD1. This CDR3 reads CASSFTGGAGVGYTF. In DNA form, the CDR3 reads TGTGCCAGTAGTTTCACAGGGGGAGCAGGGGTCGGCTACACCTTC.